This TCR beta chain derives from a study of T cell responses to AZD1222 COVID-19 vaccine. Study-level findings and limits: Donors skewed white British and female; clonal diversity was possibly underestimated.

The analysis combined second doses at about 4 or about 12 weeks. The length of the CDR3 is 16 residues. With 5 bases removed from V and 1 base from J, the gap between germline ends came to 17 bases. Germline lookup yields CDR1 SEHNR and CDR2 FQNEAQ (reference sequence). On this clone: Its specificity is not known.

TCRdb's table, derived via immunoSEQ multiplex PCR, lists solely in-frame clones and lacks some. The profile shows fewer than 200,000 clones, around 89% of them singletons. The V gene is TRBV7-9, the J gene TRBJ1-2, with D possibly TRBD1 on 5 matching bases. This receptor was identified in an adult who received the AZD1222 COVID-19 vaccine. The sample in question was peripheral blood, obtained 28 days after the second AZD1222 dose. As DNA, the CDR3 is TGTGCCAGCAGCCCCACTCGGGGGACGGGTAACTATGGCTACACCTTC. Residues: CASSPTRGTGNYGYTF.